Below, 5 T cell receptor beta chains from the same sample are listed, as sequenced in a study of cytomegalovirus exposure and HLA in healthy donors. Amplification used 60 Vbeta primers and 13 Jbeta primers. This table comes from immunoSEQ multiplex PCR, and its TCRdb copy is limited to in-frame clones, with some not included. The profile shows around 140,000 clones, almost 85% of them singletons. Sequenced: PBMCs. The receptors were gathered from a woman in her sixties in good health and CMV-seropositive.

This clone occurred a few times. This chain links TRBV7-9 with TRBJ1-1, with 8 bases fitting TRBD1. The CDR3 extends over 14 amino acids. J gave up 5 bases and V 3 bases, and 5 bases lay outside the gene matches. Germline V gene sequence: CDR1 SEHNR, CDR2 FQNEAQ (reference sequence). The CDR3 loop is CASSFDRGGTEAFF. CDR3 in DNA: TGTGCCAGCAGCTTCGACAGGGGAGGGACTGAAGCTTTCTTT.

This sequence joins TRBV28 and TRBJ2-6; a weak D match, TRBD1 (5 bases). The V gene lost 5 bases and the J gene lost 4 bases, with 15 bases spanning the gap. CDR1 and CDR2 (germline): MDHEN, SYDVKM. This CDR3 is built from 16 residues. CDR3 nucleotides: TGTGCCAGCAGTCCCTCCCGACAGAAGGGGGCCAACGTCCTGACTTTC. Amino acid sequence: CASSPSRQKGANVLTF.

The rearrangement joins TRBV7-9 to TRBJ1-4, with TRBD1 identical over 9 bases. CDR1 is SEHNR and CDR2 is FQNEAQ in the germline V gene (reference sequence). The CDR3 consists of 14 residues. V lost 4 bases and J lost 7; bases outside the gene matches: 4. The DNA for the CDR3 is TGTGCCAGCAGCTATGACAGGGGGTTTGAAAAACTGTTTTTT. Translating it yields CASSYDRGFEKLFF.

This clone was found a few times. The chain is built from TRBV10-3 and TRBJ2-1; 16 bases agree with TRBD2. CDR1 and CDR2 (germline): ENHRY, SYGVKD. The length of the CDR3 is 15 residues. With V trimmed by 10 bases and J by 9 bases, 9 bases remained unmatched. This CDR3 is CATMGTSGRVREQFF. In DNA, the CDR3 is TGTGCCACCATGGGGACTAGCGGGAGGGTGCGTGAGCAGTTCTTC.

The V gene is TRBV25-1, the J gene TRBJ2-5; 7 nucleotides line up with TRBD1. The CDR3 consists of 12 residues. V dropped 7 bases and J dropped 10; count of bases not matched to a gene: 9. Germline-derived CDR1 and CDR2 are MGHDK and SYGVNS. DNA of the CDR3: TGTGCCAGCAAAAATACAGGGGCCCACCAGTACTTC. Its protein is CASKNTGAHQYF.